The TCR beta chain under discussion was sequenced for a study of neurological immune-mediated disorders. Over 160 million TCR-beta sequences from 15-18 subjects came from every sequencing run. MiXCR, applied by TCRdb to the 5' RACE reads, yields one record per CDR3 protein. In the table there are some 60,000 distinct CDR3 sequences, around 11% of which are singletons. Time point meaning: longitudinal time-point 1 (baseline). This clonotype was seen at least ten times. Input material: PBMCs. The receptor's source is a male donor with HTLV-1-associated myelopathy (HAM/TSP).

Here the CDR3 DNA reads TGTGCCAGCAGTTCCCCGGACAGGGGGATATCCTACGAGCAGTACTTC. As protein: CASSSPDRGISYEQYF. V usage is TRBV28 and J usage is TRBJ2-7, with TRBD1 identical over 10 bases. Losses at the gene ends were 4 bases for V and 1 base for J; bases not matched to a gene: 7. The germline CDR1 and CDR2 sequences are MDHEN and SYDVKM. This CDR3 has 16 residues.